The rows below give T cell receptor beta chains drawn from one sample of a study of blood T cell repertoires in COVID-19. Generated by immunoSEQ multiplex PCR, the TCRdb table keeps only in-frame clones and is missing some. Seen here are about 240,000 clones, 85% to 90% observed once, and the top ten hold about 1%. Sequencing was performed on peripheral blood. The receptors shown here come from a woman aged 40 to 50 who had recovered from COVID-19. Both conserved end residues are trimmed from each CDR3.

>15|TRBJ2-1|TRBV7-3
ASSPPTGTSGYNEQF
>11|TRBJ1-4|TRBV12-3/TRBV12-4
ASTRDSVGKLF
>15|TRBJ2-5|TRBV6-2/TRBV6-3
ASSSRLAGGPRETQY
>13|TRBJ1-5|TRBV2
ASSHDRLSNQPQH
>14|TRBJ2-1|TRBV19
ASSPLAEPPYNEQF
>11|TRBJ2-2|TRBV5-1
ASSFGGEGELF
>11|TRBJ2-3|TRBV3-1/TRBV3-2
ASRDRGLGTQY
>12|TRBJ2-2|TRBV27
ASSLAVLTGELF
>12|TRBJ1-5|TRBV6-1
ASSEARGRGPQH
>11|TRBJ1-1|TRBV7-3
ASSPTGRGEAF
>13|TRBJ1-1|TRBV24-1
ATSDPGGGNTEAF
>9|TRBJ1-1|TRBV7-9
AVQGPTEAF
>14|TRBJ1-6|TRBV6-2/TRBV6-3
ASSPRQGTMNSPLH
>14|TRBJ2-2|TRBV5-8
ASSLGTAPGTGELF
>11|TRBJ1-5|TRBV30
AWSHLPREPQH
>12|TRBJ2-5|TRBV9
ASSAGGRQETQY
>15|TRBJ2-5|TRBV6-2/TRBV6-3
ASSLGPQGPAPETQY
>11|TRBJ1-2|TRBV18
ASSPPGSYGYT
>13|TRBJ1-5|TRBV6-2/TRBV6-3
ASSYPGHINQPQH
>13|TRBJ1-4|TRBV7-9
ASSSSGWGNEKLF
>10|TRBJ1-4|TRBV30
ALAQRAEKLF
>14|TRBJ2-5|TRBV4-2
ASSPGLAGTKETQY
>13|TRBJ1-3|TRBV15
ATSRRGGFGNTIY
>11|TRBJ1-1|TRBV5-1
ASSLEGQTEAF
>10|TRBJ2-3|TRBV3-1/TRBV3-2
ATRRGGDTQY
>15|TRBJ2-1|TRBV6-2/TRBV6-3
ASSYPRLAGPYNEQF
>12|TRBJ1-5|TRBV6-2/TRBV6-3
ASSPEWRHQPQH
>11|TRBJ2-7|TRBV19
ASSPGGPRGLY
>13|TRBJ2-2|TRBV7-6
ASSLGGGAGGELF
>10|TRBJ2-7|TRBV18
ASSQPSYEQY
>11|TRBJ1-5|TRBV6-5
ASGRGSGQPQH
>12|TRBJ2-1|TRBV6-2/TRBV6-3
ASSPGLAGVGSF
>12|TRBJ2-4|TRBV5-1
ASRPGLAKNIQY
>15|TRBJ2-7|TRBV9
ASSPTGLGRQVYEQY
>13|TRBJ2-1|TRBV5-1
ASSPTRSSYNEQF
>13|TRBJ1-6|TRBV25-1
ASSPRTGPRAPLH
>13|TRBJ1-2|TRBV5-1
ASRGGTQANYGYT
>14|TRBJ1-1|TRBV9
ASSDPRGGAAPEAF
>11|TRBJ2-1|TRBV4-1
ASSQGGRGEQF
>10|TRBJ1-3|TRBV29-1
SFQVSGNTIY
>12|TRBJ2-1|TRBV7-2
ASSRAWRGNEQF
>12|TRBJ2-3|TRBV7-2
ASSSNRGTDTQY
>11|TRBJ2-2|TRBV6-4
ATRQGGTGELF
>13|TRBJ1-2|TRBV7-8
ASSSRGTVGYGYT
>11|TRBJ2-1|TRBV29-1
SARGAPGYEQF
>10|TRBJ2-1|TRBV28
ASRSTYNEQF
>13|TRBJ2-2|TRBV6-2/TRBV6-3
ASRYGTTNTGELF
>12|TRBJ1-4|TRBV30
AWSPVVRGEKLF
>14|TRBJ2-7|TRBV4-1
ASSQPGQVLSYEQY
>10|TRBJ2-7|TRBV12-3/TRBV12-4
ASSYPGGPKY
>16|TRBJ1-4|TRBV7-9
ASRRGLGQAATNEKLF
>9|TRBJ1-1|TRBV19
ASGQGWRAF
>14|TRBJ2-1|TRBV7-8
ASSLGTGLAGDEQF
>12|TRBJ1-5|TRBV9
ASSGVGRGKPQH